The rows below give T cell receptor beta chains drawn from one sample of a study of Graves' ophthalmopathy and Graves' hyperthyroidism. TCRdb used MiXCR to reprocess the multiplex PCR reads, holding one entry per CDR3 protein. The table lists fewer than 70,000 distinct CDR3 sequences, under 55% of them singletons. Material for sequencing was peripheral blood. Every receptor here comes from an adult woman with Graves' ophthalmopathy. Each CDR3 is given with its conserved first and last residue.

V gene	J gene	CDR3 protein
TRBV20-1	TRBJ2-7	CSAGADGQYF
TRBV10-2	TRBJ2-7	CASREAGGHEQYF
TRBV19	TRBJ2-2	CASSMGFANTGELFF
TRBV9	TRBJ2-5	CASSVAGVWETQYF
TRBV19	TRBJ1-2	CARVRAGYTF
TRBV25-1	TRBJ1-1	CASSPTGFGYTEAFF
TRBV7-9	TRBJ2-1	CASSSHRGSDTQFF
TRBV20-1	TRBJ2-5	CSAPRWQTQYF
TRBV19	TRBJ1-2	CASSTATDYGYTF
TRBV25-1	TRBJ2-7	CASSEYRQGMGEQYF
TRBV19	-	CASSGTTDTQHF